The sequence of this T cell receptor (beta chain) was determined in a study of radiation and T cells in renal cell carcinoma. CDR1 is LGHNA, CDR2 YSLEER, per germline. The germline V and J ends were trimmed by 0 bases and 1 base, with 7 bases remaining between them. The CDR3 contains 15 residues. The time point was: baseline pretreatment blood. Regarding treatment: 15 Gy SBRT to primary tumor, nephrectomy 4 weeks later. The tumor was a clear cell renal cell carcinoma. Repertoires were generated with immunoSEQ multiplex PCR, while TCRdb's copy carries only in-frame clones and drops some. The sample carries approximately 90,000 clones, 75% to 90% recorded once.

This sequence originates from a man aged 45-65 years with renal cell carcinoma. The source material was blood, sampled from a patient whose treatment included radiotherapy and nephrectomy. The chain uses TRBV4-3 and TRBJ1-3; D is ambiguous. CDR3 amino acids: CASSQEVWSGNTIYF. CDR3 nucleotides: TGCGCCAGCAGCCAAGAGGTTTGGTCTGGAAACACCATATATTTT.